The 14 T cell receptor beta chains below come from one sample, sequenced in a study of T-cell memory formation after mild COVID-19. MiXCR was run by TCRdb on the 5' RACE reads, yielding one entry per CDR3 protein. The sample records 280,000 or so distinct CDR3 sequences, about a sixth being singletons. Input material: PBMCs or a T cell subset sorted from them (not recorded which). All receptors derive from a man aged 18 to 30 who had mild COVID-19 (a few samples of this study predate the infection). Cell type and time point are not known.

A few counts support this clonotype. The chain links TRBV10-3 to TRBJ1-4, with D tentatively TRBD1 (6 bases). Trimming took 3 bases from V and 5 from J, leaving 13 bases between them. Germline V gives CDR1 ENHRY, CDR2 SYGVKD. The CDR3 covers 15 residues. CDR3 coding DNA: TGTGCCATCAGTGATCAGGGGCCGCGAAATGAAAAACTGTTTTTT. Translated, it gives CAISDQGPRNEKLFF.

A few counts support this clonotype. The chain combines TRBV5-1 with TRBJ2-6; D gene ambiguous. V lost 0 bases to trimming and J lost 0 bases, with 10 bases between them. Per germline, CDR1 SGHRS and CDR2 YFSETQ. CDR3 length equals 17 residues. This CDR3 is CASSLDSLDSGANVLTF. As DNA, the CDR3 is TGCGCCAGCAGCTTGGACAGCCTTGACTCTGGGGCCAACGTCCTGACTTTC.

The V and J genes are TRBV3-1 and TRBJ2-1; the D is unclear. Per the germline V gene, CDR1 is LGHDT and CDR2 is YNNKEL (reference sequence). V lost 0 bases, J lost 6 bases, and 6 bases lay in between. This CDR3 contains 13 residues. The CDR3 sequence: CASSQDLVNEQFF. The CDR3 DNA reads TGTGCCAGCAGCCAAGACCTAGTCAATGAGCAGTTCTTC.

The chain has TRBV5-6 and TRBJ2-5; unclear D gene. CDR1 is SGHDT, CDR2 YYEEEE, per germline. The germline V and J ends were trimmed by 4 bases and 5 bases, with 12 bases remaining between them. The length of the CDR3 is 13 residues. The CDR3 region has the DNA TGTGCCAGCAGCCTTGTGGCTTCTGAGACCCAGTACTTC. Amino acids: CASSLVASETQYF.

The chain is built from TRBV29-1 and TRBJ2-1; 7 positions match TRBD2. This CDR3 region has 15 residues. The germline CDR1 and CDR2 sequences are SQVTM and ANQGSEA. With 3 bases clipped from V and 6 bases from J, the junction kept 11 bases outside the gene matches. DNA for the CDR3: TGCAGCGTTGAGCGAAGGAGACTAGCAGGCAATGAGCAGTTCTTC. Translation gives CSVERRRLAGNEQFF.

The chain carries TRBV7-8 and TRBJ2-3; a weak D match, TRBD1 (6 bases). This CDR3 has 15 residues. V gave up 5 bases and J gave up 1 base, with 13 bases separating them. Germline V gives CDR1 SGHVS, CDR2 FQNEAQ. The CDR3 region is CASSHDRRRTDTQYF. The CDR3 DNA is TGTGCCAGCAGCCACGACAGGAGACGCACAGATACGCAGTATTTT.

This clonotype occurred many times. This chain joins TRBV7-7 and TRBJ2-3; TRBD1 matches 7 bases. The germline CDR1 and CDR2 sequences are SSHAT and FNYEAQ (reference sequence). The CDR3 spans 14 residues. Losses at the gene ends were 4 bases for V and 3 bases for J; bases not matched to a gene: 4. CDR3 amino acids: CASSSGQATDTQYF. In DNA, the CDR3 is TGTGCCAGCAGCTCCGGACAGGCTACAGATACGCAGTATTTT. Together with reference TRBV7-7 and TRBJ2-3, the CDR3 gives the full variable domain: GAGVSQSPRYKVTKRGQDVTLRCDPISSHATLYWYQQALGQGPEFLTYFNYEAQPDKSGLPSDRFSAERPEGSISTLTIQRTEQRDSAMYRCASSSGQATDTQYFGPGTRLTVL.

The chain joins TRBV3-1 to TRBJ2-7; 8 bases fit TRBD2. Trimming removed 0 bases from V and 3 bases from J; junction bases left unmatched: 1. CDR1 is LGHDT, CDR2 YNNKEL, per germline (reference sequence). This CDR3 is 14 amino acids long. In nucleotides, the CDR3 is TGTGCCAGCAGCCAAGAGGCGGGGGGCTACGAGCAGTACTTC. It translates to CASSQEAGGYEQYF.

The chain couples TRBV7-2 to TRBJ2-1; 7 bases fit TRBD1. The CDR3 spans 14 residues. CDR1 is SGHTA and CDR2 is FQGNSA in the germline V gene. Losses at the gene ends were 5 bases for V and 8 bases for J; bases not matched to a gene: 9. CDR3 nucleotides: TGTGCCAGCAGCAGGAGACAGGGTGTCGATGAGCAGTTCTTC. Translation: CASSRRQGVDEQFF.

The rearrangement links TRBV20-1 to TRBJ1-1; 8 nucleotides agree with TRBD1. Trimming cost V 6 bases and J 3 bases; bases outside gene matches: 9. This CDR3 is 14 amino acids long. Germline V gene sequence: CDR1 DFQATT, CDR2 SNEGSKA (reference sequence). CDR3 in DNA: TGCAGTGCCGGGGACAGGCGGGCGTACACTGAAGCTTTCTTT. It translates to CSAGDRRAYTEAFF.

This clonotype has more than one count but fewer than ten. The chain carries TRBV11-3 and TRBJ2-5; D call uncertain. The CDR3 consists of 13 residues. Per the germline V gene, CDR1 is SGHNT and CDR2 is YENEEA. Trimming cost V 2 bases and J 4 bases, with 8 bases left between them. CDR3 residues: CASSLSVGETQYF. As DNA, the CDR3 is TGTGCCAGCAGCTTATCGGTGGGAGAGACCCAGTACTTC.

This chain links TRBV5-5 with TRBJ1-1; D possibly corresponds to TRBD1 (6 bases). There are 14 residues in the CDR3. V was cut by 0 bases and J by 4 bases, with 10 bases left in between. The germline CDR1 and CDR2 sequences are SGHKS and YYEKEE (reference sequence). The CDR3 nucleotides read TGTGCCAGCAGCTTGGATCCAGGGGTCACTGAAGCTTTCTTT. It specifies CASSLDPGVTEAFF.

This clonotype was picked up a small number of times. The chain recombines TRBV10-3 with TRBJ2-3, with no clear D. Trimming stripped 2 bases from V and 0 bases from J, with 15 bases between. This CDR3 has 17 residues. Germline CDR1 and CDR2: ENHRY and SYGVKD. The CDR3 spells CAISEKVGFYSTDTQYF. The CDR3 coding sequence is TGTGCCATCAGTGAGAAGGTGGGCTTCTATAGCACAGATACGCAGTATTTT.

With regard to this clonotype: This may stem from a read error, because a much larger clone lies one nucleotide away. V is TRBV6-6 and J is TRBJ1-5; 7 positions agree with TRBD1. The germline gives CDR1 MNHNY, CDR2 SVGAGI (reference sequence). The V segment lost 6 bases and the J segment 6 bases; nucleotides outside the gene matches: 8. CDR3 length: 14 residues. In nucleotides, the CDR3 is TGTGCCAGCAGAGATCTTACAGGGGTTCAGCCCCAGCATTTT. This gives the protein CASRDLTGVQPQHF.